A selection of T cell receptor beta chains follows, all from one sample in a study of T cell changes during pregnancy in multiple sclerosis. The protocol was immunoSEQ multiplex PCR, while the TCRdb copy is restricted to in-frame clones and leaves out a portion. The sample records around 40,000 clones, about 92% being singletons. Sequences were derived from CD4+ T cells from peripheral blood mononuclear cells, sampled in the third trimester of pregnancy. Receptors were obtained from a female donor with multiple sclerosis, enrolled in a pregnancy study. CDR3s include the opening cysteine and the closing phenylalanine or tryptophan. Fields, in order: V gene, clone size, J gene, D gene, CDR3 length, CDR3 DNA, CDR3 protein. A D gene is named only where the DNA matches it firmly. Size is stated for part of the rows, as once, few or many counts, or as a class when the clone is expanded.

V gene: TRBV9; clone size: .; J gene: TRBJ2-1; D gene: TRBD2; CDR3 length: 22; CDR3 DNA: TGTGCCAGCAGCGTAAGCACCCAAAGCGGGAGCTATGGGCGTAGCTCCTACAATGAGCAGTTCTTC; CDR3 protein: CASSVSTQSGSYGRSSYNEQFF
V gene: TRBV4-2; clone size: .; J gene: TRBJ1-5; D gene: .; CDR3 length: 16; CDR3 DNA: TGTGCCAGCAGCCAAGAAGGCGGGCATAGCAATCAGCCCCAGCATTTT; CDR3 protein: CASSQEGGHSNQPQHF
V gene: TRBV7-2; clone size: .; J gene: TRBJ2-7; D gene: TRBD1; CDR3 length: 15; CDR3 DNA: TGTGCCAGCAGCCCCCGGACAGGTTTGTGGGACGAGCAGTACTTC; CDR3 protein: CASSPRTGLWDEQYF
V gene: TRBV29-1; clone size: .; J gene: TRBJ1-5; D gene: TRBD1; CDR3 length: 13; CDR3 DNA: TGCAGCGTTGTGACAGGGAACAATCAGCCCCAGCATTTT; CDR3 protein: CSVVTGNNQPQHF
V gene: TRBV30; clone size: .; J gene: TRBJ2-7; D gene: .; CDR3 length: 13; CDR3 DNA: TGTGCCTGGAGTCCAGGGACATTCGACGAGCAGTACTTC; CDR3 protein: CAWSPGTFDEQYF
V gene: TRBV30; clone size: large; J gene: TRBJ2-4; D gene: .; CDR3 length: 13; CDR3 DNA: TGTGCCTGCCTAGACAGGAGCAAAAACATTCAGTACTTC; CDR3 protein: CACLDRSKNIQYF
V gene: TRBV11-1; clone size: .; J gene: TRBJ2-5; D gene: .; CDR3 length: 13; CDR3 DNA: TGTGCCAGCAGCTTATCCCGGGAAGAGACCCAGTACTTC; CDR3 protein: CASSLSREETQYF
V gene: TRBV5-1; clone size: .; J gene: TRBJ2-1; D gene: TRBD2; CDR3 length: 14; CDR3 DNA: TGCGCCAGCAGCTTGGCCGGGACTAGCAATGAGCAGTTCTTC; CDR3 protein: CASSLAGTSNEQFF
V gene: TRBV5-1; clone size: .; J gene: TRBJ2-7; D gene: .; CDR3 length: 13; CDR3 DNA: TGCGCCAGCAGCTTGGGGACTACTACCGAGCAGTACTTC; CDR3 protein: CASSLGTTTEQYF
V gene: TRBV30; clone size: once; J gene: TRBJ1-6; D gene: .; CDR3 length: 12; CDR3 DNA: TGTGCCTGGAGACAGGGCGGATCACCCCTCCACTTT; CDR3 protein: CAWRQGGSPLHF
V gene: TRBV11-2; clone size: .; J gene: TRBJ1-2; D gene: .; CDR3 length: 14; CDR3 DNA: TGTGCCAGCAGCTTAGGGCGGAACAACTATGGCTACACCTTC; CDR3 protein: CASSLGRNNYGYTF
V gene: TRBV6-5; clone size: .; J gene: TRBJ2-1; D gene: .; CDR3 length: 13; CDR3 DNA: TGTGCCAGCACAAACCCCTGGGGCCATGAGCAGTTCTTC; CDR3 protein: CASTNPWGHEQFF
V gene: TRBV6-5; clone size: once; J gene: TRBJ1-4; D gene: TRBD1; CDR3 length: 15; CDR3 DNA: TGTGCCAGCACCCGTACGGGACAGAACAGAGAAAAACTGTTTTTT; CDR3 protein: CASTRTGQNREKLFF
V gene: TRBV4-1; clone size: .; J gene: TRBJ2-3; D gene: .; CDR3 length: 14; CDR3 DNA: TGCACCAGCAGCCAAGATTACTATCAAGATACGCAGTATTTT; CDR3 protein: CTSSQDYYQDTQYF
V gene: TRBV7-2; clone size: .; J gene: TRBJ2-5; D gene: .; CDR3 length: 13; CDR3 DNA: TGTGCCAGCAGCCGTCGGAGGGCGGAGACCCAGTACTTC; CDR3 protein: CASSRRRAETQYF
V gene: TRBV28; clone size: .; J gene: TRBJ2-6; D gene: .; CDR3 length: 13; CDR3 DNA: TGTGCCTGTACAGTCTCTGGGGCCAACGTCCTGACTTTC; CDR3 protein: CACTVSGANVLTF
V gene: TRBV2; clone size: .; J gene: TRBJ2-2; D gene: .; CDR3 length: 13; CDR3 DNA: TGTGCCAGCAGTGTAGAGGGGGCCGGGGAGCTGTTTTTT; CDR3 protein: CASSVEGAGELFF
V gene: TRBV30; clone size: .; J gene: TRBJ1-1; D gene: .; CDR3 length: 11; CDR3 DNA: TGTGCCTGGGACCATGGACCAGGGGCTTTCTTT; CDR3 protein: CAWDHGPGAFF
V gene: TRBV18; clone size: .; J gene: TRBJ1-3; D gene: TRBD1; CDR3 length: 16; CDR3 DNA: TGTGCCAGCTCACCCCAAACAGGGACAGGCCCACACACCATATATTTT; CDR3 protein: CASSPQTGTGPHTIYF
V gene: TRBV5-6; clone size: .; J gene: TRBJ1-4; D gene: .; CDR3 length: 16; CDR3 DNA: TGTGCCAGCAGCTTAGAAACAGGGATGAGACTCGAAAAACTGTTTTTT; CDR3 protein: CASSLETGMRLEKLFF
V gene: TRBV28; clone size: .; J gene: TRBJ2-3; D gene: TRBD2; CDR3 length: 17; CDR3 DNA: TGTGCCAGCAGTTCCCTGACTAGCGGGAGGTTCACAGATACGCAGTATTTT; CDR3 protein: CASSSLTSGRFTDTQYF
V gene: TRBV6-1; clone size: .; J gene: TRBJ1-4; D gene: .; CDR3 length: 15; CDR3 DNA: TGTGCCAGCAGTGAAGGCGGAGCGGCAGGTGAAAAACTGTTTTTT; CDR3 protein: CASSEGGAAGEKLFF
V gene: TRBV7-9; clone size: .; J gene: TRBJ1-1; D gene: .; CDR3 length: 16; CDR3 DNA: TGTGCCAGCAGCTTAGTAAAGGGGGGGCGAAAAACTGAAGCTTTCTTT; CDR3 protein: CASSLVKGGRKTEAFF
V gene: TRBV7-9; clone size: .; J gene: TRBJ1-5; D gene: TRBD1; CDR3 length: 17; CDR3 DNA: TGTGCCAGCAGCTTAGACGGGACAGGGGATAGCAATCAGCCCCAGCATTTT; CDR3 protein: CASSLDGTGDSNQPQHF
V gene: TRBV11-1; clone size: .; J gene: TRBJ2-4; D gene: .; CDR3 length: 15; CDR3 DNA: TGTGCCAGCAGCTTAGAGCTAGTAGGCAAAAACATTCAGTACTTC; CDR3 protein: CASSLELVGKNIQYF
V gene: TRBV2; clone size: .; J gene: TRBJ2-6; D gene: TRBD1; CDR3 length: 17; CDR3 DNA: TGTGCCAGCAGGATCCCAACAGGGGCCCGTGGGGCCAACGTCCTGACTTTC; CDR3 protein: CASRIPTGARGANVLTF
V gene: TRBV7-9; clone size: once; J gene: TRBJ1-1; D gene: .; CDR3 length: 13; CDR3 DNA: TGTGCCAGCAGCCCGCAAAGACAGGCTGAAGCTTTCTTT; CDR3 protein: CASSPQRQAEAFF
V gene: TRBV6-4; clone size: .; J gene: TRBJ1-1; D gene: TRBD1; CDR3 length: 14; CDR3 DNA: TGTGCCAGCAGGAAAACAGGGGGGAACACTGAAGCTTTCTTT; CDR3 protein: CASRKTGGNTEAFF
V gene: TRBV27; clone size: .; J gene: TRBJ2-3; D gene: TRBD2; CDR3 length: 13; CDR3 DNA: TGTGCCAGCAGGGGGAGGGTTTTAGATACGCAGTATTTT; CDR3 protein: CASRGRVLDTQYF
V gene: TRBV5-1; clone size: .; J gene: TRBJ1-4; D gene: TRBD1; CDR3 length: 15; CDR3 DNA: TGCGCCAGCAGCTTGACAGGGGAAAGTAATGAAAAACTGTTTTTT; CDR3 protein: CASSLTGESNEKLFF
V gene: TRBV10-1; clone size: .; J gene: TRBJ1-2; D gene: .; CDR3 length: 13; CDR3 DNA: TGCGCCAGCAGTGAGGTGGGCGACTATGGCTACACCTTC; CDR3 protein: CASSEVGDYGYTF
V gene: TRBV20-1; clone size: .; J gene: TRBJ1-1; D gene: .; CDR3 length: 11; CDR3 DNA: TGCATGTCCAGTTTGAACACTGAAGCTTTCTTT; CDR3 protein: CMSSLNTEAFF
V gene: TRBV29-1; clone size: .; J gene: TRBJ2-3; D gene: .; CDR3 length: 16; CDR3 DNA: TGCAGCGTTGAGAATCTCAGGGTCGGAAGCACAGATACGCAGTATTTT; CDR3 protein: CSVENLRVGSTDTQYF